The 4 T cell receptor beta chains below all came from one sample that was sequenced in a study of cytomegalovirus exposure and HLA in healthy donors. Vbeta (60) and Jbeta (13) primers were used in the PCR. TCRdb's copy holds only in-frame clones and misses some; the assay was immunoSEQ multiplex PCR. This table has 160,000 or so clones, 70% to 90% appearing once. The sample consisted of PBMCs. The receptors here all came from a woman between 18 and 29 years old in good health and CMV-seronegative.

This chain connects TRBV28 to TRBJ2-1; D is uncertain. The CDR3 spans 14 residues. The germline CDR1 and CDR2 sequences are MDHEN and SYDVKM. V shed 7 bases and J shed 0 bases, with 10 bases lying between them. The CDR3 DNA sequence: TGTGCCAGCAAGGAGACGAGCTCCTACAATGAGCAGTTCTTC. It encodes CASKETSSYNEQFF.

The chain has TRBV5-6 and TRBJ1-2; 8 bases line up with TRBD1. In germline, CDR1 is SGHDT, CDR2 YYEEEE. The CDR3 runs 15 residues. V shed 4 bases and J 8 bases; nucleotides not matched to a gene: 13. The CDR3 DNA follows: TGTGCCAGCAGCCCTCAAACCGACAGGGGTGAAGGCTACACCTTC. This sequence encodes CASSPQTDRGEGYTF.

This clone has only a few counts. CDR3 loop: CASSRDRYNEQFF. The CDR3 nucleotides are TGTGCCAGCAGCCGAGACAGGTACAATGAGCAGTTCTTC. The chain recombines TRBV7-3 with TRBJ2-1, with D maybe TRBD1 (6 bases). V shed 5 bases and J shed 4 bases, with 9 bases lying between them. CDR3 size: 13 residues. Per the germline V gene, CDR1 is SGHTA and CDR2 is FQGTGA.

V is TRBV7-9 and J is TRBJ2-7; 8 bases match TRBD2. J gave up 5 bases and V 4 bases, and 22 bases lay outside the gene matches. The CDR3 is made up of 19 amino acids. From germline, CDR1 is SEHNR and CDR2 FQNEAQ (reference sequence). In DNA, the CDR3 is TGTGCCAGCAGCTCCGCGGGGGGAGAAAACCGGGACATCAGACACGAGCAGTACTTC. This codes for CASSSAGGENRDIRHEQYF.